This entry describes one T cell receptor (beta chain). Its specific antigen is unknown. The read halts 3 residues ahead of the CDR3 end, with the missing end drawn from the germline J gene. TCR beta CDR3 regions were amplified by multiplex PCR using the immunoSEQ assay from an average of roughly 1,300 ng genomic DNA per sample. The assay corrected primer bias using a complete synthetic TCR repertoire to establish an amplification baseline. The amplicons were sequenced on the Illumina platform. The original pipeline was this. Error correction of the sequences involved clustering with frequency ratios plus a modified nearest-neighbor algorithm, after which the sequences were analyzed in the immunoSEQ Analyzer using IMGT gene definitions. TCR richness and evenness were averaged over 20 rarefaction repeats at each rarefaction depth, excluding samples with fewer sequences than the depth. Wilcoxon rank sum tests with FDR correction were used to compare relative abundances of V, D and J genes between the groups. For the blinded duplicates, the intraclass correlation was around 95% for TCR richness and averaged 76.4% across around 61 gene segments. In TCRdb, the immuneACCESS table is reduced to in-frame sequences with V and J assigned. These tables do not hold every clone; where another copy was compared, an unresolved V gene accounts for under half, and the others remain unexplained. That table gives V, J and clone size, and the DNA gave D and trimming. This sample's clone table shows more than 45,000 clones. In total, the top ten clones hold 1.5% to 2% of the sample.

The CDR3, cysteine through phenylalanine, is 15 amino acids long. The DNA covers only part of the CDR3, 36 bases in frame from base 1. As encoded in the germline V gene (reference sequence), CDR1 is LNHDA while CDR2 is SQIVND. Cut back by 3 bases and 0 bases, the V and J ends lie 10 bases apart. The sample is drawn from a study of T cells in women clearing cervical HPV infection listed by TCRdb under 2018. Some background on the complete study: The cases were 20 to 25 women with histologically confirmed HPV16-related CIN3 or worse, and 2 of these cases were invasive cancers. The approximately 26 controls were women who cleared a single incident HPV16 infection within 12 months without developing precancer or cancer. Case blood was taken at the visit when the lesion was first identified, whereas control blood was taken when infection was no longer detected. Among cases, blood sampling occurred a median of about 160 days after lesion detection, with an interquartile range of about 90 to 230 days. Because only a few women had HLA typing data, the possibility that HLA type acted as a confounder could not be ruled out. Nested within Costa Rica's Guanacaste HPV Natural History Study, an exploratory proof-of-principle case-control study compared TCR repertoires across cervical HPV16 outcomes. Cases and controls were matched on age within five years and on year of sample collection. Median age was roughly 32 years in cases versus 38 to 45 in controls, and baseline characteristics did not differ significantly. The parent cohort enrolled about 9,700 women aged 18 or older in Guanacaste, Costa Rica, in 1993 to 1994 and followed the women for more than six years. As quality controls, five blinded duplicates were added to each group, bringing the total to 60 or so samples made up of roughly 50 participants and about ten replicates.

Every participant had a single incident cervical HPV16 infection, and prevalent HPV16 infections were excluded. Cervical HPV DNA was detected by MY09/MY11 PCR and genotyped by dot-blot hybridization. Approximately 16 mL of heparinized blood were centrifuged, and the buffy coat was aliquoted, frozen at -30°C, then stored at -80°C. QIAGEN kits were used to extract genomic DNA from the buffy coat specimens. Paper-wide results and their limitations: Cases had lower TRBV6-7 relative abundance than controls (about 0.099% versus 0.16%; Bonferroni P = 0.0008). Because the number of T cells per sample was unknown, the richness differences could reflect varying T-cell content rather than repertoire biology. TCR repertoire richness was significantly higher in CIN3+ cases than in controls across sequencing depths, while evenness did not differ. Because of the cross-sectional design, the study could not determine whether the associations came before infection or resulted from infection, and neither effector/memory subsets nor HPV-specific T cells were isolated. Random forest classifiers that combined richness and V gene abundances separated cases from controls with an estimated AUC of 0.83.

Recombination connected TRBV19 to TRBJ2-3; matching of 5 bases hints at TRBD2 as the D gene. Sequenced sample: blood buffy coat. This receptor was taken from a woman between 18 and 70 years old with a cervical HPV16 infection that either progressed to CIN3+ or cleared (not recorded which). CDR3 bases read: TGTGCCAGTAGTATGGGGTGGACTAGCACAGATACG. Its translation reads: CASSMGWTSTDT. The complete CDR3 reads CASSMGWTSTDTQYF.